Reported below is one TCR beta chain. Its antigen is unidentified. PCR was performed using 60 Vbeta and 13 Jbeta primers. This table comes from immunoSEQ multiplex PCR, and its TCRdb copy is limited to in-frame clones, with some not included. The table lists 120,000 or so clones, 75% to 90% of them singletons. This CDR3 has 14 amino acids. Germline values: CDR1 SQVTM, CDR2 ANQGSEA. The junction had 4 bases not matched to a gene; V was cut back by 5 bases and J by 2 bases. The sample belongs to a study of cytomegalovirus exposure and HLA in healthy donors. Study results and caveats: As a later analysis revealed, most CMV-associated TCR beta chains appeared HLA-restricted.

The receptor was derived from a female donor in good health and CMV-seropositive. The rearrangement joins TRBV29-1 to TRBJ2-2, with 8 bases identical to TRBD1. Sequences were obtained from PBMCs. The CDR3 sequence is CSVPDRANTGELFF. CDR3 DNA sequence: TGCAGCGTTCCGGACAGGGCTAACACCGGGGAGCTGTTTTTT.